This passage covers 27 T cell receptor beta chains from one sample sequenced in a study of PD-1 blockade in classical Hodgkin lymphoma. The assay was immunoSEQ multiplex PCR, and TCRdb's table has in-frame clones only and misses some. The data show more than 10,000 clones, approximately 80% seen once. Relapse after autologous stem cell transplantation occurred in every patient, and brentuximab vedotin exposure varied. The sequencing here drew on peripheral blood mononuclear cells (PBMCs), taken at baseline. These receptor sequences come from a human donor with classical Hodgkin lymphoma.

The chain couples TRBV30 to TRBJ2-2; 10 bases align to TRBD2. This CDR3 comprises 18 residues. Germline V gives CDR1 GTSNPN, CDR2 SVGIG (reference sequence). J lost 2 bases, V lost 2 bases, and 11 bases had no gene match. CDR3 region: CAWSQGWTSGINTGELFF. The CDR3 DNA is TGTGCCTGGAGTCAAGGGTGGACTAGCGGAATTAACACCGGGGAGCTGTTTTTT.

This rearrangement joins TRBV7-9 to TRBJ2-5; D perhaps matches TRBD1 (5 bases). Trimming left V 5 bases short and J 0 bases short, with 10 bases between. CDR1 is SEHNR, CDR2 FQNEAQ, per germline (reference sequence). This CDR3 is 14 amino acids long. In DNA form, the CDR3 reads TGTGCCAGCAGCAAACAGGAGTACCAAGAGACCCAGTACTTC. It encodes CASSKQEYQETQYF.

The V call is TRBV7-2, the J call TRBJ1-1; 9 bases map to TRBD1. The V segment lost 5 bases and the J segment 1 base; nucleotides outside the gene matches: 5. Germline CDR1 is SGHTA and CDR2 is FQGNSA. This CDR3 comprises 15 residues. The CDR3 is CASSRDRVGNTEAFF. The DNA of the CDR3 is TGTGCCAGCAGCAGGGACAGGGTGGGGAACACTGAAGCTTTCTTT. The variable domain in full, completed from reference TRBV7-2 and TRBJ1-1, reads GAGVSQSPSNKVTEKGKDVELRCDPISGHTALYWYRQSLGQGLEFLIYFQGNSAPDKSGLPSDRFSAERTGGSVSTLTIQRTQQEDSAVYLCASSRDRVGNTEAFFGQGTRLTVV.

This clone was found a few times. The J gene is TRBJ2-1, the V gene TRBV27, with D perhaps assigned TRBD1 or TRBD2 (5 bases each). Germline loops: CDR1 MNHEY, CDR2 SMNVEV (reference sequence). Trimming stripped 5 bases from V and 0 bases from J, with 14 bases between. The CDR3 spans 16 residues. The DNA of the CDR3 is TGTGCCAGCAGTACAGGAGCGGCCAGCTCCTACAATGAGCAGTTCTTC. Amino acids: CASSTGAASSYNEQFF.

This clone has a handful of counts. The genes are TRBV6-5 and TRBJ1-2; D call uncertain. This CDR3 spans 12 amino acids. Germline-derived CDR1 and CDR2 are MNHEY and SVGAGI. V lost 7 bases and J lost 2, with 8 bases in between. The CDR3 reads CASTGGNYGYTF. The CDR3 bases are TGTGCCAGCACGGGAGGGAACTATGGCTACACCTTC.

The chain links TRBV15 to TRBJ2-1, with 10 nucleotides matching TRBD1. Per the germline V gene, CDR1 is LNHNV and CDR2 is YYDKDF (reference sequence). This CDR3 has 17 amino acids. V was pared by 0 bases and J by 2 bases, with 4 bases of the junction left unmatched. CDR3 DNA sequence: TGTGCCACCAGCAGAGATCGAGGGACAGGGGCCTACAATGAGCAGTTCTTC. The encoded protein is CATSRDRGTGAYNEQFF. Full variable domain (rest looked up from reference TRBV15 and TRBJ2-1): DAMVIQNPRYQVTQFGKPVTLSCSQTLNHNVMYWYQQKSSQAPKLLFHYYDKDFNNEADTPDNFQSRRPNTSFCFLDIRSPGLGDTAMYLCATSRDRGTGAYNEQFFGPGTRLTVL.

The rearrangement links TRBV6-1 to TRBJ1-5; tentative D call: TRBD1 (6 bases). Germline V gene data show CDR1 as MNHNS and CDR2 as SASEGT. Trimming took off 4 bases at V and 1 base at J, with 17 bases between the two ends. CDR3 length: 17 amino acids. CDR3 sequence (DNA): TGTGCCAGCAGTGGACGTATAGGGGGGCCGAGCAATCAGCCCCAGCATTTT. It encodes CASSGRIGGPSNQPQHF.

The genes are TRBV10-3 and TRBJ2-1; unclear D gene. From germline, CDR1 is ENHRY and CDR2 SYGVKD. The CDR3 contains 11 residues. Trimming took 10 bases from V and 6 from J, leaving 10 bases between them. The CDR3 sequence: CATARSNEQFF. The CDR3, as DNA: TGTGCCACCGCCCGGTCCAATGAGCAGTTCTTC.

This clone was observed a handful of times. The CDR3 region has the DNA TGTGCCAGCAGTGCCCGGACAGAGAACACTGAAGCTTTCTTT. It yields the protein CASSARTENTEAFF. V gene TRBV2 combines with J gene TRBJ1-1; perhaps TRBD1 as D (6 bases). Trimming left V 4 bases short and J 1 base short, with 10 bases between. The germline gives CDR1 SNHLY, CDR2 FYNNEI. The CDR3 has 14 residues.

In DNA form, the CDR3 reads TGTGCCATCAATCCAGGGGAAACCTCTGGGGCCAACGTCCTGACTTTC. The encoded protein is CAINPGETSGANVLTF. The rearrangement uses TRBV10-3 and TRBJ2-6, with D possibly matching TRBD1 (6 bases). Trimming pared 7 bases from V and 0 bases from J, leaving 13 bases between. Per germline, CDR1 ENHRY and CDR2 SYGVKD. The CDR3 runs 16 residues.

The chain joins TRBV10-3 to TRBJ2-7; no definite D call. The CDR3 runs 13 residues. The V end was cut by 2 bases, the J end by 4 bases, with 9 bases between. The germline V gene has CDR1 ENHRY and CDR2 SYGVKD. The CDR3 bases are TGTGCCATCAGTGAGGCCCAGACGTACGAGCAGTACTTC. This sequence encodes CAISEAQTYEQYF.

V is TRBV5-1 and J is TRBJ1-3; D is undetermined. The CDR3 has 14 residues. Germline loops: CDR1 SGHRS, CDR2 YFSETQ. V lost 0 bases to trimming and J lost 4 bases, with 8 bases between them. The CDR3 nucleotides read TGCGCCAGCAGCTTGGTGGCAGTGGGAAACACCATATATTTT. Translated: CASSLVAVGNTIYF. The full variable domain, rest sourced from reference TRBV5-1 and TRBJ1-3, is KAGVTQTPRYLIKTRGQQVTLSCSPISGHRSVSWYQQTPGQGLQFLFEYFSETQRNKGNFPGRFSGRQFSNSRSEMNVSTLELGDSALYLCASSLVAVGNTIYFGEGSWLTVV.

This clone has a handful of counts. The chain employs TRBV5-1 and TRBJ2-1; 8 bases match TRBD2. Germline lookup yields CDR1 SGHRS and CDR2 YFSETQ. This CDR3 spans 13 amino acids. Germline trimming cut 2 bases from V and 5 bases from J; bases unmatched to any gene: 0. CDR3 in amino acids: CASSLAGDNEQFF. CDR3 nucleotide sequence: TGCGCCAGCAGCTTAGCGGGAGACAATGAGCAGTTCTTC.

This clone occurred once. The V and J genes are TRBV5-1 and TRBJ1-1, with unresolved D. CDR3 length: 12 residues. Germline assignment: CDR1 SGHRS and CDR2 YFSETQ. V was trimmed by 0 bases and J by 7 bases, leaving 7 bases between them. The CDR3 loop is CASSLGGFEAFF. CDR3 sequence (DNA): TGCGCCAGCAGCTTGGGTGGTTTTGAAGCTTTCTTT.

The chain combines TRBV4-1 with TRBJ2-7; 11 bases match TRBD2. The CDR3 has 16 residues. Trimming cost V 3 bases and J 4 bases; bases outside gene matches: 8. Germline CDR1 MGHRA, CDR2 YSYEKL. CDR3 sequence reads: CASSQGTSGSLYEQYF. DNA for the CDR3: TGCGCCAGCAGCCAGGGTACTAGCGGGAGTCTTTACGAGCAGTACTTC.

The gene calls are TRBV30 and TRBJ2-7; 8 bases map to TRBD1. With V trimmed by 3 bases and J by 3 bases, 4 bases remained unmatched. Germline CDR1 is GTSNPN and CDR2 is SVGIG (reference sequence). CDR3 size: 13 residues. CDR3 DNA: TGTGCCTGGAGCGTAGGACAGGGCTACGAGCAGTACTTC. Residues: CAWSVGQGYEQYF.

The V gene is TRBV5-1, the J gene TRBJ2-7; possible D gene TRBD2, 6 bases. The CDR3 spans 14 residues. CDR1 is SGHRS, CDR2 YFSETQ, per germline. Trimming took 5 bases from V and 2 from J, leaving 14 bases between them. CDR3 DNA sequence: TGCGCCAGCAGTAGGGCTAGCGACGCCTACGAGCAGTACTTC. Translating gives CASSRASDAYEQYF.

The chain uses TRBV27 and TRBJ1-4, with TRBD1 as a possible D gene (6 bases). This CDR3 has 14 residues. V lost 1 base, J lost 8 bases, and 11 bases lay in between. The germline V gene encodes CDR1 MNHEY and CDR2 SMNVEV (reference sequence). CDR3 amino acids: CASSLWQGREKLFF. The CDR3 region has the DNA TGTGCCAGCAGTTTATGGCAGGGGAGAGAAAAACTGTTTTTT.

This clone has a handful of counts. The chain employs TRBV4-1 and TRBJ1-5; D gene uncertain. Trimming left V 1 base short and J 7 bases short, with 20 bases between. Germline CDR1 reads MGHRA; CDR2 reads YSYEKL. The CDR3 runs 17 residues. The CDR3 reads CASSQGVGYSLRQPQHF. CDR3 coding DNA: TGCGCCAGCAGCCAAGGGGTAGGGTACTCCTTACGGCAGCCCCAGCATTTT.

This clone is a singleton in its sample. The chain is built from TRBV5-4 and TRBJ1-2; 7 bases match TRBD1. Germline-derived CDR1 and CDR2 are SGHNT and YYREEE (reference sequence). The CDR3 is 13 residues long. V trimming: 4 bases; J trimming: 3 bases; junction bases outside the gene matches: 3. In DNA, the CDR3 is TGTGCCAGCAGCGTGGGACAGTACTATGGCTACACCTTC. This encodes CASSVGQYYGYTF.

V usage is TRBV7-7 and J usage is TRBJ2-7; no reliable D call. From germline, CDR1 is SSHAT and CDR2 FNYEAQ (reference sequence). The germline V and J ends were trimmed by 8 bases and 0 bases, with 14 bases remaining between them. CDR3 size: 14 residues. The CDR3 DNA is TGTGCCAGCTCAATGAGCCGGAGCTCCTACGAGCAGTACTTC. Amino acids: CASSMSRSSYEQYF.

V and J are TRBV19 and TRBJ1-6; D not resolved. V lost 0 bases to trimming and J lost 7 bases, with 16 bases between them. The CDR3 length is 17 residues. The germline CDR1 and CDR2 sequences are LNHDA and SQIVND (reference sequence). In DNA form, the CDR3 reads TGTGCCAGTAGTATAGAGGTGGGCGGTACTCGGAATTCACCCCTCCACTTT. This encodes CASSIEVGGTRNSPLHF.

The CDR3 sequence: CASSLGGGAFGYTF. The CDR3 nucleotides read TGTGCCAGCAGTTTAGGAGGGGGCGCGTTTGGCTACACCTTC. The chain joins TRBV27 to TRBJ1-2, with 7 bases aligning to TRBD1. The CDR3 runs to 14 residues. Germline trimming cut 2 bases from V and 7 bases from J; bases unmatched to any gene: 7. CDR1 MNHEY and CDR2 SMNVEV come from the germline V gene (reference sequence).

This chain connects TRBV18 to TRBJ2-7; a possible D gene is TRBD1 (6 bases). Trimming took off 11 bases at V and 3 bases at J, with 17 bases between the two ends. The germline CDR1 and CDR2 sequences are KGHSH and LQKENI. The CDR3 totals 13 residues. The DNA of the CDR3 is TGTGCCGCCTCCCGGACAGAGCTCTACGAGCAGTACTTC. Its translation: CAASRTELYEQYF.

By share, this clone ranks as medium-sized. V and J are TRBV13 and TRBJ2-1; D not certain. Trimming stripped 1 base from V and 3 bases from J, with 7 bases between. CDR3 length equals 14 residues. Germline V gene sequence: CDR1 PRHDT, CDR2 FYEKMQ (reference sequence). For the CDR3, the DNA is TGTGCCAGCAGCTTAGAGCCTAACTACAATGAGCAGTTCTTC. This gives the protein CASSLEPNYNEQFF. The full variable domain, its missing parts supplied by reference TRBV13 and TRBJ2-1, is AAGVIQSPRHLIKEKRETATLKCYPIPRHDTVYWYQQGPGQDPQFLISFYEKMQSDKGSIPDRFSAQQFSDYHSELNMSSLELGDSALYFCASSLEPNYNEQFFGPGTRLTVL.

The chain uses TRBV5-8 and TRBJ2-5; D perhaps matches TRBD1 (7 bases). Germline loops: CDR1 SGHTS, CDR2 YDEGEE. Trimming left V 4 bases short and J 1 base short, with 20 bases between. CDR3 length: 17 amino acids. In DNA form, the CDR3 reads TGTGCCAGCAGCCCCAGACAGGGAGGAGGGTCCCAAGAGACCCAGTACTTC. Translating gives CASSPRQGGGSQETQYF.

The V call is TRBV10-3, the J call TRBJ2-1; 10 bases are a match to TRBD2. The CDR3 covers 16 residues. The V gene end was trimmed by 0 bases and the J gene end by 14 bases; junction bases not matched to a gene: 13. Germline CDR1 ENHRY, CDR2 SYGVKD. The DNA of the CDR3 is TGTGCCATCAGTGAGTCTTGGACTAGCGGACCCCATAGCAAGTTCTTC. Translation: CAISESWTSGPHSKFF.